This is a list of T cell receptor beta chains from one sample in a study of tumor-infiltrating lymphocytes in primary liver carcinoma. Via MiXCR, TCRdb re-called the multiplex PCR reads, giving one row per CDR3 protein. Among approximately 190,000 distinct CDR3 sequences listed, around 81% were seen once. The source material was tumor tissue from primary liver carcinoma. Source of these receptors: a man aged 35-49 years with primary liver carcinoma and hepatitis B virus infection. Each CDR3 is given with its conserved first and last residue. D genes are given only for firm matches. Size is stated for part of the rows, as once, few or many counts, or as a class when the clone is expanded.

abundance | j_gene | v_gene | d_gene | CDR3aa | CDR3nt
- | TRBJ2-1 | TRBV6-1 | - | CASIPPYNEQFF | TGTGCCAGCATTCCCCCCTACAATGAGCAGTTCTTC
once | TRBJ2-7 | TRBV11-2 | - | CSSSSNRNSYGQYF | TGTTCCAGCAGCTCTAACAGGAACTCATACGGGCAGTACTTC
- | TRBJ1-6 | TRBV4-2 | - | CASSQAGAKDSPLQF | TGTGCCAGCAGCCAAGCTGGGGCTAAGGATTCACCCCTCCAGTTT
- | TRBJ2-7 | TRBV4-1 | - | CVSSQDLDRAEQYF | TGCGTCAGCAGCCAAGATCTGGACCGTGCCGAACAGTACTTC
medium-sized | TRBJ1-1 | TRBV5-6 | TRBD1 | CASSARQGRTEAFF | TGTGCCAGCAGCGCACGACAGGGGCGGACTGAAGCTTTCTTT
- | TRBJ2-6 | TRBV29-1 | - | CSVDSGTNLLTF | TGCAGTGTTGACTCGGGGACCAACCTCCTAACTTTC
once | TRBJ2-3 | TRBV10-3 | TRBD2 | CAISESRTGGSDTHYF | TGTGCCATCAGTGAGTCCAGGACGGGAGGCTCAGATACGCACTATTTT
- | TRBJ2-5 | TRBV29-1 | - | CSVESVAGRSETQYF | TGCAGTGTTGAATCCGTAGCTGGTAGATCGGAGACCCAGTACTTC
- | TRBJ2-7 | TRBV29-1 | - | CRAGWGNHKQYF | TGCAGAGCGGGTTGGGGTAATCACAAGCAATACTTC
- | TRBJ2-1 | TRBV29-1 | TRBD1 | CSLSRGGFLEEQFF | TGCAGCCTTTCGAGAGGGGGCTTTCTCGAGGAGCAGTTCTTC
- | TRBJ2-2 | TRBV4-3 | - | CATSQDWYGELFF | TGCGCTACCAGCCAAGATTGGTACGGGGAGCTGTTTTTT
- | TRBJ2-1 | TRBV4-2 | TRBD2 | CARNQEVAGASYNAQFF | TGTGCCAGGAACCAAGAGGTAGCGGGGGCCTCCTACAATGCGCAGTTCTTC
- | TRBJ2-1 | TRBV12-3/TRBV12-4 | - | CASARRGWVLLNEQFF | TGTGCCAGCGCCCGAAGGGGCTGGGTTTTACTTAATGAGCAGTTCTTC
- | TRBJ2-2 | TRBV12-3/TRBV12-4 | TRBD2 | CASSFGRAVSTGELFF | TGTGCCAGCAGTTTTGGGAGGGCAGTAAGCACCGGGGAGCTATTTTTT
- | TRBJ2-2 | TRBV29-1 | TRBD1 | CSAQGQGNTWELFF | TGCAGCGCCCAAGGACAGGGTAACACATGGGAGCTGTTTTTT
- | TRBJ2-7 | TRBV7-9 | - | CASGRSMAGPEQYF | TGTGCCAGCGGCAGATCCATGGCAGGGCCCGAGCAGTACTTC
- | TRBJ2-3 | TRBV11-2 | - | CAISRGSTGNTDTQYF | TGTGCCATCAGCAGAGGAAGTACAGGGAACACAGATACGCAGTACTTT
few | TRBJ1-3 | TRBV28 | TRBD1 | CASSQVGQETGNTIYF | TGTGCCAGCAGTCAAGTGGGACAGGAGACTGGAAACACCATATATTTT
- | TRBJ1-1 | TRBV29-1 | - | CSVRLSGRNTEAFF | TGCAGCGTCCGCCTGTCCGGGAGAAACACTGAGGCTTTCTTT
- | TRBJ2-1 | TRBV4-1 | TRBD1 | CVSSQEAVTGYNEQFF | TGCGTCAGCAGCCAAGAGGCCGTGACAGGGTACAATGAGCAGTTCTTC
- | TRBJ2-1 | TRBV11-3 | - | CASSLNSNEQFF | TGTGCCAGCAGCCTAAATTCTAATGAGCAGTTCTTC
- | TRBJ2-1 | TRBV5-6 | TRBD2 | CASSLKREYNNEQFF | TGTGCCAGCAGTCTGAAGCGGGAGTACAACAATGAGCAGTTCTTC
- | TRBJ1-1 | TRBV6-6 | - | CASSRHTNIEAFF | TGTGCCAGCAGTCGACACACGAACATTGAAGCTTTCTTT
few | TRBJ2-7 | TRBV5-6 | TRBD2 | CASSFLAGDERYF | TGTGCCAGCAGCTTCCTAGCGGGAGACGAGCGGTACTTC
once | TRBJ1-5 | TRBV30 | - | CAWSVSGINQPQRF | TGTGCCTGGAGTGTGTCCGGGATCAATCAGCCCCAGCGTTTT
- | TRBJ2-3 | TRBV4-2 | - | CASSQRTSTDTQYF | TGCGCCAGCAGCCAACGGACTTCCACAGATACGCAATATTTT
few | TRBJ2-1 | TRBV6-1 | TRBD2 | CASSGGLAAYNEQFF | TGTGCCAGCAGTGGAGGACTAGCCGCATACAATGAGCAGTTCTTT
once | TRBJ1-1 | TRBV5-1 | TRBD1 | CANSLQTGTNTEAFF | TGCGCCAACAGTTTGCAGACAGGGACGAACACTGAAGCTTTCTTT
- | TRBJ2-7 | TRBV7-8 | - | CASSLVRHPGKQYF | TGTGCCAGTAGCTTAGTCCGACACCCCGGGAAGCAGTACTTC
- | TRBJ2-2 | TRBV11-1 | - | CASSYAGPFSGELFF | TGTGCTAGCAGCTATGCAGGACCTTTCTCCGGGGAACTGTTTTTT
- | TRBJ2-1 | TRBV11-2 | - | CASSSASRQFF | TGTGCTAGCAGCTCCGCGTCTAGGCAGTTCTTC
- | TRBJ2-5 | TRBV5-6 | TRBD2 | CASSLVAGGREILYF | TGTGCCAGCAGCTTAGTAGCGGGAGGGCGAGAGATCCTGTACTTC
- | TRBJ2-1 | TRBV20-1 | - | CSTRDLGSAYNEQFF | TGCAGTACTAGAGACCTAGGATCCGCCTACAATGAGCAGTTCTTC
- | TRBJ1-2 | TRBV7-9 | - | CASSTSGGGLGYTF | TGTGCCAGCAGCACATCTGGGGGAGGGCTGGGTTACACCTTC
- | TRBJ1-1 | TRBV6-1 | TRBD1 | CASPRTGGTGAFF | TGTGCCAGCCCCAGAACAGGGGGCACTGGAGCTTTCTTT
- | TRBJ2-2 | TRBV29-1 | - | CSVENPLGTNTGELIF | TGCAGCGTTGAAAACCCCCTGGGGACCAACACTGGGGAGCTGATTTTT
- | TRBJ1-1 | TRBV4-2 | - | CASSQDRGASETFF | TGTGCCAGCAGCCAAGATAGAGGGGCGTCGGAAACTTTCTTT
- | TRBJ2-1 | TRBV12-3/TRBV12-4 | TRBD1 | CASSIIRGLGNGQFF | TGTGCCAGCAGTATCATCAGGGGGCTAGGGAATGGGCAGTTCTTC
once | TRBJ2-2 | TRBV12-3/TRBV12-4 | - | CASSLVPEEQFF | TGTGCCAGCAGTTTGGTCCCCGAGGAGCAGTTTTTT
- | TRBJ2-7 | TRBV29-1 | - | CSVEDAGGSSYEQYF | TGCAGCGTTGAAGATGCTGGAGGGAGCTCTTACGAGCAGTACTTC
- | TRBJ2-1 | TRBV5-4 | - | CASNFPQGRSNEQFF | TGTGCCAGCAACTTTCCACAGGGGAGGAGCAACGAGCAGTTCTTC
- | TRBJ1-6 | TRBV4-1 | - | CASSQDSKGNSPLHF | TGCGCCAGCAGCCAAGATAGTAAAGGGAATTCACCCCTCCACTTT
- | TRBJ2-2 | TRBV6-1 | - | CATEWDTKNTGELLF | TGTGCCACAGAGTGGGACACTAAGAACACCGGGGAGCTGTTATTT
- | TRBJ1-1 | TRBV6-6 | - | CASSTGGTTDAFF | TGTGCCAGCAGCACAGGAGGGACTACTGATGCATTCTTT
many | TRBJ2-3 | TRBV5-5 | TRBD1 | CASSWDRGSSDTQYF | TGTGCCAGCAGCTGGGACAGGGGGAGTTCAGATACGCAGTATTTT
- | TRBJ1-1 | TRBV29-1 | - | CNVDGGAREAFF | TGCAACGTTGACGGGGGTGCCAGGGAGGCTTTCTTT
- | TRBJ2-2 | TRBV29-1 | TRBD2 | CSVRTSAANTGELLF | TGCAGTGTTAGGACTAGCGCGGCGAACACCGGGGAGCTGTTATTT
once | TRBJ2-3 | TRBV29-1 | - | CSASVKEATQYF | TGCAGCGCTAGTGTCAAGGAGGCTACGCAGTATTTT
- | TRBJ2-3 | TRBV11-3 | - | CASSPGGDGTDTQYF | TGTGCCAGCAGCCCTGGGGGAGATGGCACAGATACTCAGTACTTT
- | TRBJ1-1 | TRBV6-1 | - | CASSRLWDTETFF | TGTGCCAGCAGCAGGCTCTGGGACACTGAAACTTTCTTT
- | TRBJ2-2 | TRBV12-3/TRBV12-4 | - | CASSSDTGEISF | TGTGCCAGCAGCTCCGATACCGGAGAGATATCTTTT
- | TRBJ2-7 | TRBV6-6 | - | CVSSRGRNGQNFYEQYF | TGTGTCAGCAGTCGAGGCAGAAACGGACAGAATTTCTACGAGCAGTACTTC
- | TRBJ2-7 | TRBV11-1 | - | CGSSLGPAGESSYEQYF | TGTGGCAGCAGCTTAGGGCCGGCGGGTGAAAGTTCTTACGAGCAGTACTTC
- | TRBJ2-3 | TRBV10-2 | TRBD2 | CASSDSTSRRDTQYF | TGCGCCAGCAGTGATTCGACTAGCAGGAGGGATACGCAGTATTTT
- | TRBJ1-1 | TRBV5-4 | - | CVSSEGSALNTEAFF | TGTGTCAGCAGCGAGGGCAGTGCGTTGAACACTGAAGCTTTCTTT
- | TRBJ2-1 | TRBV4-1 | TRBD2 | CASSPRGVAGGCSEHFF | TGCGCCAGCAGCCCCAGAGGGGTTGCGGGAGGGTGTAGTGAGCATTTCTTC
- | TRBJ2-1 | TRBV5-4 | TRBD2 | CANSLLGGGYNEQFF | TGTGCCAACAGTCTCCTCGGGGGGGGTTACAATGAGCAGTTCTTC